Following are 5 T cell receptor beta chains from one sample sequenced in a study of T cell changes during pregnancy in multiple sclerosis. Here immunoSEQ multiplex PCR was the method, and the copy in TCRdb shows in-frame clones only, minus some. The table includes under 30,000 clones, 90% detected once. The material was CD8+ T cells from peripheral blood mononuclear cells, obtained in the third trimester of pregnancy. The receptor source for this set is a female donor in good health, enrolled as a control in a pregnancy study.

The chain joins TRBV19 to TRBJ2-2; D is possibly TRBD1 (6 bases). The CDR3 runs to 14 residues. Deletions cut 5 bases from V and 2 bases from J, with 9 bases between. CDR1 and CDR2 (germline): LNHDA, SQIVND (reference sequence). DNA of the CDR3: TGTGCCAGTAGTTGGGGGCCCAACACCGGGGAGCTGTTTTTT. It encodes CASSWGPNTGELFF.

In nucleotides, the CDR3 is TGTGCCAGTACCGGGCCCGGGAGGGTAGATGAGCAGTTCTTC. As protein: CASTGPGRVDEQFF. The chain uses TRBV19 and TRBJ2-1; the match to TRBD2 covers 8 bases. The CDR3 spans 14 residues. Germline CDR1 reads LNHDA; CDR2 reads SQIVND (reference sequence). Trimming removed 7 bases from V and 8 bases from J; junction bases left unmatched: 10.

The V call is TRBV30, the J call TRBJ1-3; tentative D call: TRBD1 (5 bases). V shed 3 bases and J shed 0 bases, with 12 bases lying between them. CDR3 length: 15 residues. Germline CDR1 GTSNPN, CDR2 SVGIG (reference sequence). CDR3 amino acids: CAWRRRGSSGNTIYF. In DNA form, the CDR3 reads TGTGCCTGGAGGAGACGGGGGTCCTCTGGAAACACCATATATTTT.

The chain has TRBV28 and TRBJ1-2, with 7 bases lining up with TRBD1. V dropped 5 bases and J dropped 5; count of bases not matched to a gene: 8. The CDR3 is made up of 14 amino acids. The germline V gene has CDR1 MDHEN and CDR2 SYDVKM. CDR3 sequence: CASSPRDSIYGYTF. As DNA, the CDR3 is TGTGCCAGCAGTCCCCGGGACAGTATTTATGGCTACACCTTC.

The chain couples TRBV19 to TRBJ1-2, with 7 bases aligning to TRBD1. Germline CDR1 LNHDA, CDR2 SQIVND (reference sequence). The CDR3 spans 17 residues. The V segment lost 4 bases and the J segment 6 bases; nucleotides outside the gene matches: 17. In nucleotides, the CDR3 is TGTGCCAGTAGTAACTACTTGGGACAGATAGACCTGGATGGCTACACCTTC. This encodes CASSNYLGQIDLDGYTF. Full variable domain (remainder filled in from reference TRBV19 and TRBJ1-2): DGGITQSPKYLFRKEGQNVTLSCEQNLNHDAMYWYRQDPGQGLRLIYYSQIVNDFQKGDIAEGYSVSREKKESFPLTVTSAQKNPTAFYLCASSNYLGQIDLDGYTFGSGTRLTVV.